These 10 T cell receptor beta chains share one sample of origin, sequenced in a study of radiotherapy plus CTLA-4 blockade in lung cancer. The table came from immunoSEQ multiplex PCR; TCRdb's copy has only in-frame clones and leaves some out. The sample has over 100,000 clones; about four fifths are singletons. The material was peripheral blood, obtained from a patient treated with radiotherapy plus ipilimumab. All receptors derive from a human donor with non-small cell lung cancer that progressed on radiotherapy plus ipilimumab. Some clones in this sample may be carry-over from other donors' samples.

V usage is TRBV2 and J usage is TRBJ1-5; D perhaps matches TRBD1 (6 bases). The germline V gene has CDR1 SNHLY and CDR2 FYNNEI. V shed 5 bases and J shed 4 bases, with 15 bases lying between them. This CDR3 is built from 15 residues. CDR3 coding DNA: TGTGCCAGCAGTCAAAGATGGGGGCTTAATCAGCCCCAGCATTTT. Translated, it gives CASSQRWGLNQPQHF. The complete variable domain, with remaining parts taken from reference TRBV2 and TRBJ1-5, reads EPEVTQTPSHQVTQMGQEVILRCVPISNHLYFYWYRQILGQKVEFLVSFYNNEISEKSEIFDDQFSVERPDGSNFTLKIRSTKLEDSAMYFCASSQRWGLNQPQHFGDGTRLSIL.

Only a few counts were recorded for this clone. The V call is TRBV7-9, the J call TRBJ2-3; TRBD2 aligns across 16 bases. CDR1 SEHNR and CDR2 FQNEAQ come from the germline V gene (reference sequence). The CDR3 spans 16 residues. V lost 5 bases and J lost 6; bases outside the gene matches: 5. As DNA, the CDR3 is TGTGCCAGCAGCCAAGGGACTAGCGGGGGGGCCGATACGCAGTATTTT. Amino acid sequence: CASSQGTSGGADTQYF.

V usage is TRBV6-6 and J usage is TRBJ2-5, with 7 bases aligning to TRBD1. The assigned J gene may be wrong: the sequence end matches TRBJ2-7 better. This CDR3 comprises 14 residues. Germline CDR1 and CDR2: MNHNY and SVGAGI (reference sequence). CDR3 loop: CASMGDSETYEQYF. CDR3 coding DNA: TGTGCCAGCATGGGGGACAGTGAAACTTACGAGCAGTACTTC.

The chain couples TRBV2 to TRBJ2-5; no reliable D call. The V gene's germline CDR1 is SNHLY and CDR2 FYNNEI. The V end was cut by 4 bases, the J end by 2 bases, with 14 bases between. This CDR3 has 15 amino acids. The CDR3 nucleotides are TGTGCCAGCAGTGTTACCCATCTCCTTCAAGAGACCCAGTACTTC. This codes for CASSVTHLLQETQYF.

The CDR3 nucleotides read TGTGCCAGCAGCTTGGTATCGGTCAGGGAGGCCTATGGCTACACCTTC. Protein sequence: CASSLVSVREAYGYTF. The rearrangement uses TRBV5-6 and TRBJ1-2; TRBD1 is a possible D gene (5 bases). Germline CDR1 is SGHDT and CDR2 is YYEEEE. This CDR3 has 16 amino acids. Deletions cut 0 bases from V and 4 bases from J, with 16 bases between.

The chain recombines TRBV29-1 with TRBJ1-2; the D is unclear. The CDR3 has 13 amino acids. The germline V gene has CDR1 SQVTM and CDR2 ANQGSEA. Trimming removed 4 bases at V and 1 base at J, with 10 bases between. CDR3 DNA: TGCAGCGTTGTACAGTTCTTTAACTATGGCTACACCTTC. It specifies CSVVQFFNYGYTF.

Remarks on this clone: This CDR3 is also generated by other DNA sequences in the sample. The V gene is TRBV6-4, the J gene TRBJ2-3; 12 bases are a match to TRBD2. This CDR3 region has 15 residues. Germline V lookup: CDR1 MRHNA, CDR2 SNTAGT. Trimming at V came to 0 bases and at J to 6 bases, leaving 1 base not matched to a gene. The CDR3 protein is CASSDSTSGGDTQYF. The CDR3 region has the DNA TGTGCCAGCAGTGACTCAACTAGCGGGGGGGATACGCAGTATTTT.

J is TRBJ2-5 and V is TRBV30; possibly TRBD1 or TRBD2 for D (6 bases each). CDR1 GTSNPN and CDR2 SVGIG come from the germline V gene (reference sequence). Trimming left V 4 bases short and J 2 bases short, with 14 bases between. The CDR3 loop spans 14 amino acids. The CDR3 nucleotides are TGTGCCTGGAACCACTTAGGGGGGCAAGAGACCCAGTACTTC. Translating it yields CAWNHLGGQETQYF.

The V call is TRBV5-6, the J call TRBJ2-1; D is possibly TRBD1 or TRBD2 (5 bases each). CDR1 is SGHDT and CDR2 is YYEEEE in the germline V gene. CDR3 length: 13 amino acids. The V gene lost 4 bases and the J gene lost 10 bases, with 15 bases spanning the gap. This CDR3 reads CASSPMLGDEQFF. Here the CDR3 DNA reads TGTGCCAGCAGCCCGATGCTAGGGGACGAGCAGTTCTTC.

V and J are TRBV4-1 and TRBJ2-5; 10 positions agree with TRBD1. Germline V gene lookup returns CDR1 MGHRA and CDR2 YSYEKL. This CDR3 spans 17 amino acids. V lost 4 bases and J lost 9; bases outside the gene matches: 17. The CDR3 region is CASSPRELRTGGEAQYF. CDR3 DNA: TGCGCCAGCAGCCCACGTGAATTGCGGACAGGGGGGGAGGCCCAGTACTTC.